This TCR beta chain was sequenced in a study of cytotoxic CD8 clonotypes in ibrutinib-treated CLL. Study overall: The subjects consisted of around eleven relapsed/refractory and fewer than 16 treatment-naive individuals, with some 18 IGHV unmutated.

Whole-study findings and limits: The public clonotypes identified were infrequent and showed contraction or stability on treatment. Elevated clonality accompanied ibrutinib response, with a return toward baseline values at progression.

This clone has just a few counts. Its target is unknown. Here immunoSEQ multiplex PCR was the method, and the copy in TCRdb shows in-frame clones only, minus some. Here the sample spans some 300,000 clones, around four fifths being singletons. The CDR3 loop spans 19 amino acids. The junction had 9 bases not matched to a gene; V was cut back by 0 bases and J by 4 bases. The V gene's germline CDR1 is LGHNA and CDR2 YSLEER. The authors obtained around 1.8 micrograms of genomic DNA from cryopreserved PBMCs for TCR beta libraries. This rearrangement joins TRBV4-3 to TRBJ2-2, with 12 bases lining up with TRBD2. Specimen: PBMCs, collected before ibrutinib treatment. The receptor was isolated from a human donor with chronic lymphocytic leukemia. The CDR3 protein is CASSQDRLAGGGGTGELFF. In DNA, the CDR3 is TGCGCCAGCAGCCAAGATAGGCTAGCGGGAGGGGGTGGCACCGGGGAGCTGTTTTTT.